This entry describes one T cell receptor (beta chain). Treatment defined: around 19 received Ad26.COV2.S at low or high dose, single or two shots; about 5 received placebo; per-sample allocation not given. Samples analyzed were those drawn on day 63 after the first vaccine or placebo injection. Aged 18-55 years, donor was enrolled in Boston in 2020. The data belong to a study of Ad26.COV2.S vaccination and SARS-CoV-2 variants. Method: immunoSEQ multiplex PCR; TCRdb's copy keeps in-frame clones and lacks some. Of some 300,000 clones in the sample, roughly 84% were seen once. This material consisted of peripheral blood, taken in a trial of Ad26.COV2.S vaccine versus placebo. The receptor was derived from a person between 18 and 60 years old who received the Ad26.COV2.S COVID-19 vaccine or a placebo.

DNA for the CDR3: TGTGCCATCAGTCTAGACATACCAGCCTACGAGCAGTACTTC. Protein sequence: CAISLDIPAYEQYF. The V call is TRBV10-3, the J call TRBJ2-7, with unresolved D. Trimming removed 5 bases at V and 2 bases at J, with 13 bases between. The CDR3 contains 14 residues. Germline lookup yields CDR1 ENHRY and CDR2 SYGVKD.